The rows below give T cell receptor beta chains drawn from one sample of a study of cytomegalovirus exposure and HLA in healthy donors. Method: immunoSEQ multiplex PCR; TCRdb's copy keeps in-frame clones and lacks some. The sample contains around 190,000 clones, 70% to 80% of which appear only once. Source material: PBMCs. These receptors were obtained from a woman aged 30 to 39 in good health and CMV-seronegative. CDR3s include the opening cysteine and the closing phenylalanine or tryptophan. Fields, in order: D gene, J gene, V gene, clone size, CDR3 DNA, CDR3 protein. D genes are given only for firm matches. Some rows mark clone size as missing; the rest say once, few, many or name a class of expanded clone.

TRBD1	TRBJ2-1	TRBV5-4	.	TGTGCCAGCAGCTTGCGAGGGGGCCCCGGCAATGAGCAGTTCTTC	CASSLRGGPGNEQFF
TRBD1	TRBJ1-2	TRBV15	.	TGTGCCACCAGCCCCGGACAGGGGAGGGGAGGCTACACCTTC	CATSPGQGRGGYTF
.	TRBJ2-1	TRBV14	.	TGTGCCAGCAGCCCCCTCGACTCCCGCCTCTACAATGAGCAGTTCTTC	CASSPLDSRLYNEQFF
TRBD2	TRBJ2-3	TRBV30	once	TGTGCCTATCAAAGGACGGGGGGGGCTATAGATACGCAGTATTTT	CAYQRTGGAIDTQYF
.	TRBJ1-5	TRBV19	.	TGTGCCAGTAGTATAGAACGGTACAATCAGCCCCAGCATTTT	CASSIERYNQPQHF
.	TRBJ1-3	TRBV27	few	TGTGCCAGCAAAGGTTTGGGGCCTGGAAACACCATATATTTT	CASKGLGPGNTIYF
TRBD2	TRBJ2-5	TRBV6-5	.	TGTGCCAGCAATAGCGGGGGAGAGACCCAGTACTTC	CASNSGGETQYF
TRBD1	TRBJ1-1	TRBV2	.	TGTGCCAGCAGGTGGACAGGGACGAACACTGAAGCTTTCTTT	CASRWTGTNTEAFF
.	TRBJ2-5	TRBV5-5	few	TGTGCCAGCAGCTTGGGGGCACCCCAAGAGACCCAGTACTTC	CASSLGAPQETQYF
.	TRBJ2-1	TRBV28	.	TGTGCCACGGGGGACCATGAGCAGTTCTTC	CATGDHEQFF
.	TRBJ1-1	TRBV5-1	.	TGCGCCAGCAGCCCCCCGGGGGCTGAAGCTTTCTTT	CASSPPGAEAFF
TRBD2	TRBJ2-1	TRBV5-4	.	TGTGCCAGCAGCCGACAGACTAGCGGGCACAATGAGCAGTTCTTC	CASSRQTSGHNEQFF
TRBD1	TRBJ1-1	TRBV18	.	TGTGCCAGCTCACCAGGGACAGGGAGAGAAGCTTTCTTT	CASSPGTGREAFF
.	TRBJ2-5	TRBV28	.	TGTGCCAGCAGCCGACCCCCAGGGTTGGAGACCCAGTACTTC	CASSRPPGLETQYF
TRBD1	TRBJ1-3	TRBV4-1	few	TGCGCCAGCAGCTCAGGGGGCTGGAACACCATATATTTT	CASSSGGWNTIYF
.	TRBJ2-7	TRBV5-4	.	TGTGCCAGCAGCTTGGTAATCGGTACCTCCTACGAGCAGTACTTC	CASSLVIGTSYEQYF
TRBD1	TRBJ1-1	TRBV27	once	TGTGCCAGCAGTTTCGTTACAGGGGGCGGTACTGAAGCTTTCTTT	CASSFVTGGGTEAFF
.	TRBJ2-4	TRBV21-1	once	TGTGCCAGCAGCAAACGGCAACATTCGAGGGCCAAAAACATTCAGTACTTC	CASSKRQHSRAKNIQYF
.	TRBJ2-5	TRBV6-5	.	TGTGCCAGCAGTTACTCTCTAGAAGAGACCCAGTACTTC	CASSYSLEETQYF
.	TRBJ1-2	TRBV15	few	TGTGCCACCAGCAGAGCTTGGGGGGGGCAAGGCTACACCTTC	CATSRAWGGQGYTF
.	TRBJ2-7	TRBV9	.	TGTGCCAGCAGCCCCGGAGGGCCTAGCGTCGAGCAGTACTTC	CASSPGGPSVEQYF
TRBD2	TRBJ2-7	TRBV28	.	TGTGCCAGCAGCCCCCTCACCCGGGAGGTCTCCTACGAGCAGTACTTC	CASSPLTREVSYEQYF
TRBD2	TRBJ2-1	TRBV30	.	TGTGCCTGGAAACTAGCGGGGGACAATGAGCAGTTCTTC	CAWKLAGDNEQFF
TRBD1	TRBJ2-5	TRBV27	.	TGTGCCAGCAGTTCCCCGGGACAGGGGGCCTCGGAGACCCAGTACTTC	CASSSPGQGASETQYF
.	TRBJ2-1	TRBV9	.	TGTGCCAGCAGCGTAGGGGGGGGGCGATCCTACAATGAGCAGTTCTTC	CASSVGGGRSYNEQFF
TRBD1	TRBJ1-5	TRBV19	.	TGTGCCAGTAGTAGGGGACAGGGCAATCAGCCCCAGCATTTT	CASSRGQGNQPQHF
.	TRBJ2-5	TRBV4-1	.	TGCGCCAGCAGCCAACCTACTAGACGGGAGACCCAGTACTTC	CASSQPTRRETQYF
.	TRBJ2-7	TRBV28	.	TGTGCCAGCAGTTTGCACAGGGCCTTATACGAGCAGTACTTC	CASSLHRALYEQYF
TRBD2	TRBJ2-1	TRBV9	.	TGTGCCAGCAGCGGACTAGCGGGGGGGTTTGAGCAGTTCTTC	CASSGLAGGFEQFF
.	TRBJ2-1	TRBV6-4	medium-sized	TGTGCCAGCAGTGACTCTGGCGGAGGGTCCTACAATGAGCAGTTCTTC	CASSDSGGGSYNEQFF
.	TRBJ1-3	TRBV25-1	.	TGTGCCAGCAGTTGGGCTGAGTCTGGAAACACCATATATTTC	CASSWAESGNTIYF
TRBD1	TRBJ1-6	TRBV12-5	.	TGTGCTAGTGGCCGGACAGGTTGGGATTCACCCCTCCACTTT	CASGRTGWDSPLHF
TRBD2	TRBJ2-5	TRBV5-1	.	TGCGCCAGCAGCTTGGAGGGACTAGCGGTCCAAGAGACCCAGTACTTC	CASSLEGLAVQETQYF
TRBD2	TRBJ2-7	TRBV30	once	TGTGCCTGGAGTGTGGCTAGCGGCTCCTACGAGCAGTACTTC	CAWSVASGSYEQYF
.	TRBJ2-6	TRBV19	once	TGTGCCAGTAGCCCAATTCAAGAGGTAACAACCTCTGGGGCCAACGTCCTGACTTTC	CASSPIQEVTTSGANVLTF
.	TRBJ2-2	TRBV6-5	few	TGTGCCAGCAGTTACTCCCGGTCGCCCACCGGGGAGCTGTTTTTT	CASSYSRSPTGELFF
.	TRBJ1-2	TRBV27	.	TGTGCCAGCAGTCCAGACAGCTACTATGGCTACACCTTC	CASSPDSYYGYTF
.	TRBJ1-2	TRBV7-9	.	TGTGCCAGCAGCGCGGTGGGGCAGGGAATTAACTATGGCTACACCTTC	CASSAVGQGINYGYTF
TRBD1	TRBJ2-3	TRBV7-2	.	TGTGCCAGCAGCTTATACAGGGGGGATACAGATACGCAGTATTTT	CASSLYRGDTDTQYF
.	TRBJ1-1	TRBV5-1	few	TGCGCCAGCAGCGCACAGGGGAACACTGAAGCTTTCTTT	CASSAQGNTEAFF
.	TRBJ1-1	TRBV9	.	TGTGCCAGCAGCCCCAGCCCGCGACACACGAACACTGAAGCTTTCTTT	CASSPSPRHTNTEAFF
.	TRBJ1-6	TRBV7-2	.	TGTGCCAGCAGCTTAACAGGGTTGAATTCACCCCTCCACTTT	CASSLTGLNSPLHF
.	TRBJ2-7	TRBV27	.	TGTGCCAGCAGCCGGTGGGGGGGGGCTGAGGGGAGGGACGAGCAGTACTTC	CASSRWGGAEGRDEQYF
.	TRBJ1-1	TRBV5-1	.	TGCGCCAGCAGCAGCCGGGGGACCATGAACACTGAAGCTTTCTTT	CASSSRGTMNTEAFF